Below, 14 T cell receptor beta chains from the same sample are listed, as sequenced in a study of blood T cell repertoires in COVID-19 (dated by TCRdb to 2018 to 2020). The method was the immunoSEQ multiplex PCR assay. What TCRdb holds here is the immuneACCESS table cut down to in-frame rearrangements. Part of the clones is not present; checked against another copy, under half of the missing clones reflect an unresolved V gene, and the others are unexplained. The sample table holds about 35,000 clones, of which approximately 93% were seen once. Around 2% of the sample is taken by the ten largest. The sequencing input was peripheral blood. The receptor set was obtained from a man between 50 and 59 years old with active COVID-19.

This chain links TRBV4-2 with TRBJ2-1, with D uncertain. V was pared by 0 bases and J by 8 bases, with 11 bases between. The CDR3 runs 14 residues. Germline V CDR1 and CDR2: LGHNA, YNFKEQ. The CDR3 DNA follows: TGTGCCAGCAGCCAAGATCGACGGCAGGATGAGCAGTTCTTC. Translated, it gives CASSQDRRQDEQFF.

This sequence joins TRBV19 and TRBJ2-3; TRBD2 agrees at 12 bases. Germline trimming cut 5 bases from V and 11 bases from J; bases unmatched to any gene: 11. The CDR3 loop spans 15 amino acids. The V gene's germline CDR1 is LNHDA and CDR2 SQIVND (reference sequence). CDR3 sequence reads: CASSQLAGGDIGQYF. The CDR3 region has the DNA TGTGCCAGTAGTCAACTAGCGGGGGGCGACATAGGGCAGTATTTT.

The chain carries TRBV5-1 and TRBJ1-1, with TRBD1 matching 10 bases. Germline V CDR1 and CDR2: SGHRS, YFSETQ. V lost 4 bases to trimming and J lost 5 bases; unmatched junction nucleotides: 14. The CDR3 sequence is 17 residues long. CDR3 DNA sequence: TGCGCCAGCAGCCAAAGAGCGACAGGGGGCGCCGATACTGAAGCTTTCTTT. This codes for CASSQRATGGADTEAFF.

The CDR3 DNA sequence: TGCGCCAGCAGCTTGGGTAATAGCGGAGCGGGGGATACGCAGTATTTT. Its protein product is CASSLGNSGAGDTQYF. The chain employs TRBV5-1 and TRBJ2-3, with TRBD2 identical over 7 bases. Germline trimming cut 0 bases from V and 6 bases from J; bases unmatched to any gene: 10. Germline loops: CDR1 SGHRS, CDR2 YFSETQ. CDR3 length: 16 residues.

The sample holds one count of this clone. The CDR3 nucleotides read TGCAGTGCTAGTGGCGGGACCGGTTTCTGGGAGCAGTACTTC. Protein product: CSASGGTGFWEQYF. The chain uses TRBV20-1 and TRBJ2-7; TRBD2 is a possible D gene (6 bases). The CDR3 contains 14 residues. Germline loops: CDR1 DFQATT, CDR2 SNEGSKA (reference sequence). V gave up 3 bases and J gave up 7 bases, with 19 bases separating them.

This chain links TRBV7-2 with TRBJ1-3, with D hard to call. V lost 5 bases and J 0 bases, leaving 17 bases between the germline ends. The CDR3 runs to 17 residues. Germline CDR1 reads SGHTA; CDR2 reads FQGNSA. CDR3 amino acids: CASSRYPRGSSGNTIYF. The CDR3 DNA reads as TGTGCCAGCAGCCGTTACCCCCGGGGAAGCTCTGGAAACACCATATATTTT.

The chain joins TRBV19 to TRBJ1-2; tentatively, D is TRBD1 (5 bases). Germline values: CDR1 LNHDA, CDR2 SQIVND (reference sequence). Trimming removed 2 bases at V and 3 bases at J, with 13 bases between. This CDR3 comprises 15 residues. In DNA form, the CDR3 reads TGTGCCAGTAGTATATGGAGGGACCGCGACTATGGCTACACCTTC. It codes for CASSIWRDRDYGYTF.

This chain links TRBV6-5 with TRBJ2-1; possible D gene TRBD2, 6 bases. CDR1 is MNHEY, CDR2 SVGAGI, per germline. The CDR3 length is 15 residues. V was clipped by 9 bases and J by 0 bases, with 15 bases between them. The CDR3 nucleotides are TGTGCCAGGGGGGGTCGTAGTAGCTCCTACAATGAGCAGTTCTTC. Translated, it gives CARGGRSSSYNEQFF.

The rearrangement links TRBV19 to TRBJ2-7; 7 nucleotides align to TRBD1. Trimming took 4 bases from V and 3 from J; bases not matched to a gene: 3. CDR1 is LNHDA, CDR2 SQIVND, per germline (reference sequence). CDR3 size: 13 residues. This chain's CDR3 is CASSRQGDYEQYF. In DNA, the CDR3 is TGTGCCAGTAGTAGGCAGGGGGACTACGAGCAGTACTTC.

The chain links TRBV9 to TRBJ1-5, with a possible D match to TRBD1 (5 bases). V lost 2 bases and J lost 5, with 14 bases in between. In germline, CDR1 is SGDLS, CDR2 YYNGEE. This CDR3 spans 15 amino acids. CDR3 sequence (DNA): TGTGCCAGCAGCGTTAATCCGGGGGAAGATCAGCCCCAGCATTTT. Translating it yields CASSVNPGEDQPQHF. Supplemented by reference TRBV9 and TRBJ1-5, the full variable domain reads DSGVTQTPKHLITATGQRVTLRCSPRSGDLSVYWYQQSLDQGLQFLIQYYNGEERAKGNILERFSAQQFPDLHSELNLSSLELGDSALYFCASSVNPGEDQPQHFGDGTRLSIL.

The CDR3 DNA is TGTGCCAGTAGTCTTTGGACAGGGGAAGGCTATGGCTACACCTTC. Translated: CASSLWTGEGYGYTF. This chain uses TRBV19 with TRBJ1-2; 9 nucleotides agree with TRBD1. This CDR3 is 15 amino acids long. CDR1 and CDR2 (germline): LNHDA, SQIVND (reference sequence). J lost 4 bases, V lost 5 bases, and 8 bases had no gene match. Complete variable domain (other parts from reference TRBV19 and TRBJ1-2): DGGITQSPKYLFRKEGQNVTLSCEQNLNHDAMYWYRQDPGQGLRLIYYSQIVNDFQKGDIAEGYSVSREKKESFPLTVTSAQKNPTAFYLCASSLWTGEGYGYTFGSGTRLTVV.

The V gene is TRBV6-4, the J gene TRBJ2-1; 11 nucleotides match TRBD2. The CDR3 loop spans 14 amino acids. CDR1 and CDR2 (germline): MRHNA, SNTAGT. J gave up 6 bases and V 3 bases, and 1 base lay outside the gene matches. The CDR3 reads CASSDGTSGNEQFF. The CDR3 DNA sequence: TGTGCCAGCAGTGATGGGACTAGCGGCAATGAGCAGTTCTTC.

CDR3 bases: TGTGCCAGCAGCCCCTTTACTAGCGGGAGGATTCAGTTCTTC. It encodes CASSPFTSGRIQFF. The chain uses TRBV11-2 and TRBJ2-1, with 12 bases aligning to TRBD2. Trimming removed 5 bases from V and 13 bases from J; junction bases left unmatched: 9. CDR1 and CDR2 from the germline V gene are SGHAT and FQNNGV. CDR3 length equals 14 residues. Filled out from reference TRBV11-2 and TRBJ2-1, the complete variable domain reads EAGVAQSPRYKIIEKRQSVAFWCNPISGHATLYWYQQILGQGPKLLIQFQNNGVVDDSQLPKDRFSAERLKGVDSTLKIQPAKLEDSAVYLCASSPFTSGRIQFFGPGTRLTVL.

This chain links TRBV11-1 with TRBJ2-7; 7 nucleotides agree with TRBD2. This CDR3 spans 15 amino acids. The junction had 9 bases not matched to a gene; V was cut back by 5 bases and J by 2 bases. Germline V lookup: CDR1 SGHAT, CDR2 FQDESV (reference sequence). In nucleotides, the CDR3 is TGTGCCAGCAGCATCGGGGGGATCGGACCCTACGAGCAGTACTTC. Protein sequence: CASSIGGIGPYEQYF. Full variable domain (missing parts from reference TRBV11-1 and TRBJ2-7): EAEVAQSPRYKITEKSQAVAFWCDPISGHATLYWYRQILGQGPELLVQFQDESVVDDSQLPKDRFSAERLKGVDSTLKIQPAELGDSAMYLCASSIGGIGPYEQYFGPGTRLTVT.